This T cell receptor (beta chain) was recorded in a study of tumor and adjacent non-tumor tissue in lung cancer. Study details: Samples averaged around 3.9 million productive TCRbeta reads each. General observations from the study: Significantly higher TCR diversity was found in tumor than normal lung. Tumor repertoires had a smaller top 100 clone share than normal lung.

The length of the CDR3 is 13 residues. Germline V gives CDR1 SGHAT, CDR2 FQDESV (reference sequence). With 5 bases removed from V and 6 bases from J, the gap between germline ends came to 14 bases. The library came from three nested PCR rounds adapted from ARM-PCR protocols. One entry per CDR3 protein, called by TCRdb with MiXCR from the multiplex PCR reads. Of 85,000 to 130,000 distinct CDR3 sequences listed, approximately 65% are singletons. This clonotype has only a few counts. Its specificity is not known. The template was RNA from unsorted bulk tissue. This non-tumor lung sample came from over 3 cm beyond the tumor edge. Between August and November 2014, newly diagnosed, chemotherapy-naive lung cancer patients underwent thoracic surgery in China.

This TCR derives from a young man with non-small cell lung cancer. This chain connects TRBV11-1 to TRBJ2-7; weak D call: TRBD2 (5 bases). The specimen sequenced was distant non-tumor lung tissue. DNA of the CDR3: TGTGCCAGCAGCCATTCCACAGAGGGCGAGCAGTACTTC. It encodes CASSHSTEGEQYF. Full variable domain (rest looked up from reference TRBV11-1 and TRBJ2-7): EAEVAQSPRYKITEKSQAVAFWCDPISGHATLYWYRQILGQGPELLVQFQDESVVDDSQLPKDRFSAERLKGVDSTLKIQPAELGDSAMYLCASSHSTEGEQYFGPGTRLTVT.